Listed below are T cell receptor beta chains from one sample, sequenced in a study of blood T cells in healthy people across ages. TCRdb recomputed calls from the 5' RACE reads with MiXCR, one row per CDR3 protein. The sample has roughly 790,000 distinct CDR3 sequences, roughly 45% seen once. Sequencing used blood. The receptors derive from a woman aged 55-70 years in good health. The CDR3 runs from the conserved cysteine through the conserved F or W. A D gene is named only where the DNA matches it firmly. A row's size may be missing; if present it is once, few, many or a size class.

CDR3 DNA | CDR3 protein | J gene | clone size | V gene | D gene
TGCAGTGCTATGGGGACCGCCGGCTCCTACGAGCAGTACTTC | CSAMGTAGSYEQYF | TRBJ2-7 | once | TRBV20-1 | NA
TGCAGTGCTAGAGACCCGGTTCGAGCAGCGGGAGGTTCCGAGCAGTACTTC | CSARDPVRAAGGSEQYF | TRBJ2-7 | NA | TRBV20-1 | TRBD2
TGCAGCGGGAGGCGGGCGTATGGCACTGAAGCTTTCTTT | CSGRRAYGTEAFF | TRBJ1-1 | NA | TRBV29-1 | NA
TGCGCCAGCAGCTGGGGACAGGGGGTTACCCAGGGGTCAGATACGCAGTATTTT | CASSWGQGVTQGSDTQYF | TRBJ2-3 | many | TRBV4-3 | TRBD1
TGTGCCAGCAGTTCCCTGACTAGCGGGAGGGCCTACGAGCAGTACTTC | CASSSLTSGRAYEQYF | TRBJ2-7 | NA | TRBV27 | TRBD2
TGTGCCACCGGCCGGGGGGGCGCTAGCACAGATACGCAGTATTTT | CATGRGGASTDTQYF | TRBJ2-3 | NA | TRBV11-1 | TRBD2
TGTGCCAGCGTAAACAGGGAGTACGAGCAGTACTTC | CASVNREYEQYF | TRBJ2-7 | NA | TRBV6-1 | NA
TGCAGTGCTAGAGCTAGCGGTCGCGGGGGGGAGGGTGAGCAGTACTTC | CSARASGRGGEGEQYF | TRBJ2-5 | few | TRBV20-1 | TRBD2
TGTGCCAGTAGTATCGGGACGGCGGTAGGAGAGACCCAGTACTTC | CASSIGTAVGETQYF | TRBJ2-5 | NA | TRBV19 | NA
TGCAGTGCTAGCCCCGGGGCGGGTACCTCCTACAATGAGCAGTTCTTC | CSASPGAGTSYNEQFF | TRBJ2-1 | few | TRBV20-1 | NA
TGTGCCAGCAGTTACGCTGGACTAGAGGTTGGGGGAGATACGCAGTATTTT | CASSYAGLEVGGDTQYF | TRBJ2-3 | NA | TRBV6-5 | TRBD2
TGTGCCAGCGGTTCCTCCGGGGCAAGTAATTCACCCCTCCACTTT | CASGSSGASNSPLHF | TRBJ1-6 | NA | TRBV6-5 | NA
TGCGCCAGCAGCTTAACTATTACAGGGGAGCTTGCCAGCTACACCTTC | CASSLTITGELASYTF | TRBJ1-2 | NA | TRBV5-1 | TRBD1
TGTGCCAGCAGCAAGACCGGGACTGTCGAGCAGTACTTC | CASSKTGTVEQYF | TRBJ2-7 | NA | TRBV12-3/TRBV12-4 | NA
TGTGCCAGCAGTTGGGCCCGACAGGGGGAGCAGTACTTC | CASSWARQGEQYF | TRBJ2-7 | NA | TRBV28 | TRBD1
TGTACCGGCAGCCAAGTTGCGGGGGGCTTCCAAGAGACCCAGTACTTC | CTGSQVAGGFQETQYF | TRBJ2-5 | NA | TRBV4-2 | TRBD2
TGTGCCAGCAGCCAAGAAGTCATAACGTTGCCAGATACGCAGTATTTT | CASSQEVITLPDTQYF | TRBJ2-3 | NA | TRBV4-2 | NA
TGTGCCAGCAGCCCAGAAATTATGTACCAAGAGACCCAGTACTTC | CASSPEIMYQETQYF | TRBJ2-5 | NA | TRBV7-2 | NA
TGCAGTGCTAGGGAATTTGGGCCGGGACTAGCGGGGGACAATGAGCAGTTCTTC | CSAREFGPGLAGDNEQFF | TRBJ2-1 | NA | TRBV20-1 | TRBD2
TGTGCCAGCAGTGGCCAACTAGCGATCAATGAGCAGTTCTTC | CASSGQLAINEQFF | TRBJ2-1 | few | TRBV6-2/TRBV6-3 | TRBD2
TGTGCCAGCAGCTATGGGGCAGGGGGTGACACCCTCCACTTT | CASSYGAGGDTLHF | TRBJ1-6 | few | TRBV7-9 | TRBD1
TGTGCCAGCAGGCAAACAGGGGCCGGGGGCTACACCTTC | CASRQTGAGGYTF | TRBJ1-2 | NA | TRBV14 | TRBD1
TGCAGCGTTGATGGGGGACCGAACACTGAAGCTTTCTTT | CSVDGGPNTEAFF | TRBJ1-1 | many | TRBV29-1 | NA
TGTGCCAGCAGCCCCCAGTACTCCTACGAGCAGTACTTC | CASSPQYSYEQYF | TRBJ2-7 | NA | TRBV7-2 | NA
TGTGCCACCAACGTCGGCGGGGACTTCTACGAGCAGTACTTC | CATNVGGDFYEQYF | TRBJ2-7 | few | TRBV6-1 | NA
TGTGCCAGCAGCCAGGCCCTTCGGAATGAGCAGTTCTTC | CASSQALRNEQFF | TRBJ2-1 | few | TRBV4-2 | NA